The next 21 T cell receptor beta chains were all read from a single sample in a study of control samples from healthy donors and cancer patients. Using immunoSEQ multiplex PCR, the repertoire was profiled, and TCRdb retains in-frame clones only, with some absent. The sample shows some 120,000 clones, about nine tenths of them seen only once. The sequencing sample was made of blood. The receptor set was obtained from a woman aged 18-29 years in good health.

V and J are TRBV18 and TRBJ1-5; 7 bases match TRBD1. The CDR3 is made up of 13 amino acids. The germline V gene has CDR1 KGHSH and CDR2 LQKENI. V lost 3 bases and J lost 5; bases outside the gene matches: 1. In DNA form, the CDR3 reads TGTGCCAGCTCACCCGACAGGGATCAGCCCCAGCATTTT. This translates into CASSPDRDQPQHF.

The V call is TRBV14, the J call TRBJ2-1; TRBD2 matches at 14 bases. Germline CDR1 SGHDN, CDR2 FVKESK. V trimming: 2 bases; J trimming: 6 bases; junction bases outside the gene matches: 3. The CDR3 runs to 16 residues. CDR3 amino acids: CASSQMGLAGVNEQFF. In DNA form, the CDR3 reads TGTGCCAGCAGCCAAATGGGACTAGCGGGAGTCAATGAGCAGTTCTTC. Full variable domain (rest looked up from reference TRBV14 and TRBJ2-1): EAGVTQFPSHSVIEKGQTVTLRCDPISGHDNLYWYRRVMGKEIKFLLHFVKESKQDESGMPNNRFLAERTGGTYSTLKVQPAELEDSGVYFCASSQMGLAGVNEQFFGPGTRLTVL.

This chain links TRBV2 with TRBJ1-6, with a tentative D call TRBD1 (6 bases). Trimming shortened V by 0 bases and J by 7 bases, and 13 bases separated the two germline ends. The CDR3 has 16 residues. Germline CDR1 reads SNHLY; CDR2 reads FYNNEI. The CDR3 loop is CASSEALQGWNSPLHF. As DNA, the CDR3 is TGTGCCAGCAGTGAAGCGCTTCAGGGGTGGAATTCACCCCTCCACTTT.

V gene TRBV7-2 combines with J gene TRBJ2-7; D is uncertain. CDR1 and CDR2 (germline): SGHTA, FQGNSA. Trimming took 1 base from V and 3 from J, leaving 13 bases between them. CDR3 size: 15 residues. This chain's CDR3 is CASSLGSMTGYEQYF. In DNA, the CDR3 is TGTGCCAGCAGCTTAGGGTCTATGACCGGCTACGAGCAGTACTTC.

The CDR3: CASSLEGPQETQYF. As DNA, the CDR3 is TGCGCCAGCAGCCTCGAGGGTCCTCAAGAGACCCAGTACTTC. The chain is built from TRBV5-1 and TRBJ2-5, with D tentatively TRBD2 (5 bases). The V end lost 4 bases, the J end lost 2 bases, and 12 bases lay between the germline ends. The germline V gene encodes CDR1 SGHRS and CDR2 YFSETQ. The CDR3 sequence is 14 residues long.

This chain links TRBV7-6 with TRBJ2-5; TRBD1 agrees at 7 bases. The length of the CDR3 is 17 residues. V was pared by 1 base and J by 0 bases, with 8 bases of the junction left unmatched. The germline V gene encodes CDR1 SGHVS and CDR2 FNYEAQ. This CDR3 reads CASSLGPTGINQETQYF. The DNA of the CDR3 is TGTGCCAGCAGCTTAGGTCCGACAGGGATTAACCAAGAGACCCAGTACTTC.

This chain links TRBV10-3 with TRBJ1-1, with D perhaps matching TRBD1 (6 bases). V was pared by 10 bases and J by 0 bases, with 15 bases between. The CDR3 is 14 residues long. Germline V gives CDR1 ENHRY, CDR2 SYGVKD. CDR3: CATRLDRLNTEAFF. DNA for the CDR3: TGTGCCACCAGACTTGACAGGCTGAACACTGAAGCTTTCTTT.

The chain is built from TRBV5-1 and TRBJ2-2; D gene ambiguous. V dropped 0 bases and J dropped 4 bases, with 13 bases sitting between them. CDR3 length: 16 amino acids. Germline V CDR1 and CDR2: SGHRS, YFSETQ. CDR3: CASSLDLGPITGELFF. CDR3 coding DNA: TGCGCCAGCAGCTTGGATCTCGGCCCCATCACCGGGGAGCTGTTTTTT.

CDR3 DNA: TGTGCCAGCAGCTTAGGTGGCAGGCGCACAGATACGCAGTATTTT. This gives the protein CASSLGGRRTDTQYF. This chain connects TRBV7-2 to TRBJ2-3; D is undetermined. Germline lookup yields CDR1 SGHTA and CDR2 FQGNSA. This CDR3 is built from 15 residues. The V and J ends lost 1 base and 1 base respectively, with 9 bases between them.

The CDR3 spells CASSQRDRAGLEQYF. Written as DNA, the CDR3 is TGCGCCAGCAGCCAAAGGGATCGGGCTGGACTCGAGCAGTACTTC. The chain combines TRBV4-1 with TRBJ2-7; D is possibly TRBD2 (5 bases). V lost 2 bases and J 6 bases, leaving 17 bases between the germline ends. This CDR3 has 15 residues. Per the germline V gene, CDR1 is MGHRA and CDR2 is YSYEKL.

The gene calls are TRBV29-1 and TRBJ1-2; tentative D call: TRBD1 (6 bases). Looked up from germline, CDR1 is SQVTM and CDR2 is ANQGSEA. V lost 2 bases, J lost 0 bases, and 7 bases lay in between. The CDR3 spans 13 residues. CDR3 bases: TGCAGCGTTGAAAAGGGGGCTAACTATGGCTACACCTTC. It encodes CSVEKGANYGYTF.

V is TRBV21-1 and J is TRBJ1-5; the tabulated D call, TRBD1, remains unverified against the DNA. TRBV21-1 is assigned pseudogene status. There are 18 residues in the CDR3. DNA for the CDR3: TGTGCCAGCAGCAAAGTTAAGGGACAGGGATTGAGCGGACAGCCCCAGCATTTT. This sequence encodes CASSKVKGQGLSGQPQHF.

In nucleotides, the CDR3 is TGTGCCAGCAGCGCGACAGGGGGCCGGACCGGGGAGCTGTTTTTT. Translation gives CASSATGGRTGELFF. The rearrangement uses TRBV9 and TRBJ2-2, with TRBD1 identical over 10 bases. The CDR3 loop spans 15 amino acids. Germline V gives CDR1 SGDLS, CDR2 YYNGEE. The ends lost 3 bases at V and 5 bases at J; junction bases unmatched: 4.

The rearrangement links TRBV18 to TRBJ1-3, with D perhaps TRBD1 (5 bases). Looked up from germline, CDR1 is KGHSH and CDR2 is LQKENI. The CDR3 loop spans 18 amino acids. The V and J ends lost 1 base and 6 bases respectively, with 22 bases between them. The CDR3 loop is CASSPLVGGVRRENTIYF. The CDR3 region has the DNA TGTGCCAGCTCACCACTCGTCGGAGGGGTTCGACGAGAAAACACCATATATTTT.

The chain has TRBV29-1 and TRBJ2-5; no clear D gene. The CDR3 has 12 amino acids. The germline V gene encodes CDR1 SQVTM and CDR2 ANQGSEA. Trimming removed 7 bases at V and 6 bases at J, with 15 bases between. In DNA, the CDR3 is TGCAGCGGGGCCACCCCGGTTCAGACCCAGTACTTC. This sequence encodes CSGATPVQTQYF.

This rearrangement joins TRBV4-2 to TRBJ2-5, with D maybe TRBD1 (6 bases). The CDR3 extends over 14 amino acids. CDR1 is LGHNA and CDR2 is YNFKEQ in the germline V gene. V dropped 2 bases and J dropped 3 bases, with 10 bases sitting between them. CDR3 in amino acids: CASSQSNREETQYF. In DNA form, the CDR3 reads TGTGCCAGCAGCCAAAGTAACAGGGAAGAGACCCAGTACTTC.

The chain combines TRBV4-1 with TRBJ1-1; D is unclear. The V end lost 5 bases, the J end lost 1 base, and 11 bases lay between the germline ends. The CDR3 runs 14 residues. Germline V gives CDR1 MGHRA, CDR2 YSYEKL. The CDR3 region is CASSGPLKNTEAFF. For the CDR3, the DNA is TGCGCCAGCAGCGGTCCCCTCAAGAACACTGAAGCTTTCTTT.

The J gene is TRBJ2-1, the V gene TRBV5-4; D gene ambiguous. Per germline, CDR1 SGHNT and CDR2 YYREEE (reference sequence). The CDR3 has 12 amino acids. V lost 4 bases, J lost 9 bases, and 11 bases lay in between. The CDR3, as DNA: TGTGCCAGCAGCCGAAGCCTGGGTGAGCAGTTCTTC. Translating gives CASSRSLGEQFF.

The V and J genes are TRBV27 and TRBJ2-3; 12 bases map to TRBD2. Germline CDR1 MNHEY, CDR2 SMNVEV (reference sequence). This CDR3 comprises 18 residues. V dropped 5 bases and J dropped 3; count of bases not matched to a gene: 12. CDR3 sequence reads: CASSLNRLAGVGTDTQYF. DNA of the CDR3: TGTGCCAGCAGTCTAAACAGACTAGCGGGGGTGGGGACAGATACGCAGTATTTT.

This clone was seen a single time. V gene TRBV5-1 combines with J gene TRBJ2-4, with TRBD2 matching 14 bases. With 4 bases clipped from V and 0 bases from J, the junction kept 6 bases outside the gene matches. The CDR3 spans 18 residues. CDR1 SGHRS and CDR2 YFSETQ come from the germline V gene. CDR3 sequence: CASSRTSGGNLAKNIQYF. In DNA form, the CDR3 reads TGCGCCAGCAGCCGGACTAGCGGGGGGAACCTAGCCAAAAACATTCAGTACTTC.

The V gene is TRBV7-2, the J gene TRBJ2-3; D unclear. CDR1 SGHTA and CDR2 FQGNSA come from the germline V gene. V was clipped by 5 bases and J by 4 bases, with 7 bases between them. The length of the CDR3 is 12 residues. For the CDR3, the DNA is TGTGCCAGCAGCCTGAGACCAGATACGCAGTATTTT. This gives the protein CASSLRPDTQYF.